The 8 T cell receptor beta chains below were found in one sample sequenced in a study of blood T cell repertoires in COVID-19. Assay used: immunoSEQ multiplex PCR; TCRdb lists only in-frame clones, some missing. There are roughly 230,000 clones in the sample; approximately 88% occur only once, and about 27% lies in the top ten. What was sequenced was peripheral blood. The receptors here all came from a man aged 35 to 55 with acute or convalescent COVID-19.

The chain combines TRBV7-9 with TRBJ2-1, with 10 bases that match TRBD2. The CDR3 consists of 15 residues. CDR1 is SEHNR and CDR2 is FQNEAQ in the germline V gene (reference sequence). After removal of 5 bases from V and 7 bases from J, the junction contained 8 bases not matched to a gene. The CDR3, as DNA: TGTGCCAGCAGCCGGGGGACTAGCGTCAGAAATGAGCAGTTCTTC. This gives the protein CASSRGTSVRNEQFF.

The chain uses TRBV3-1 (or the pseudogene TRBV3-2) and TRBJ2-5; D might be TRBD1 (6 bases). Germline assignment: CDR1 LGHDT and CDR2 YNNKEL (reference sequence). V was clipped by 2 bases and J by 3 bases, with 13 bases between them. The length of the CDR3 is 15 residues. For the CDR3, the DNA is TGTGCCAGCAGCCAAAACCACAGGGTGGAAGAGACCCAGTACTTC. It codes for CASSQNHRVEETQYF.

The rearrangement links TRBV4-2 to TRBJ2-7, with 8 positions matching TRBD2. This CDR3 is built from 15 residues. Germline CDR1 and CDR2: LGHNA and YNFKEQ. V lost 3 bases to trimming and J lost 2 bases; unmatched junction nucleotides: 6. The CDR3 DNA reads as TGTGCCAGCAGCCACACCGGGGGGGTTCCCTACGAGCAGTACTTC. Its translation: CASSHTGGVPYEQYF.

The chain employs TRBV6-2 or TRBV6-3 and TRBJ1-2; no clear D. This CDR3 has 15 amino acids. CDR1 MNHEY and CDR2 SVGEGT come from the germline V gene. V gave up 5 bases and J gave up 2 bases, with 15 bases separating them. The CDR3 coding sequence is TGTGCCAGCAGTCTCCACTCCCGGGGAAACTATGGCTACACCTTC. Its translation: CASSLHSRGNYGYTF.

This chain links TRBV14 with TRBJ2-5; D possibly corresponds to TRBD2 (5 bases). From germline, CDR1 is SGHDN and CDR2 FVKESK. The CDR3 is 16 amino acids. The V and J ends lost 1 base and 4 bases respectively, with 16 bases between them. For the CDR3, the DNA is TGTGCCAGCAGCCAAGTGCTCGGGAACCCCGTAGAGACCCAGTACTTC. This gives the protein CASSQVLGNPVETQYF.

The chain has TRBV6-5 and TRBJ2-5, with D unclear. CDR3 size: 13 residues. V dropped 6 bases and J dropped 2 bases, with 10 bases sitting between them. CDR1 and CDR2 from the germline V gene are MNHEY and SVGAGI. The CDR3 loop is CASRVALQETQYF. The DNA for the CDR3 is TGTGCCAGCAGGGTAGCCTTGCAAGAGACCCAGTACTTC.

The rearrangement links TRBV11-2 to TRBJ1-1; D is ambiguous. Trimming took 2 bases from V and 1 from J, leaving 5 bases between them. Germline V gene lookup returns CDR1 SGHAT and CDR2 FQNNGV. The CDR3 runs 13 residues. The CDR3 region is CASSLSENTEAFF. The CDR3 DNA is TGTGCCAGCAGCTTATCAGAGAACACTGAAGCTTTCTTT.

The gene calls are TRBV7-9 and TRBJ1-2; D is uncertain. The CDR3 has 13 residues. Trimming removed 1 base at V and 8 bases at J, with 11 bases between. CDR1 SEHNR and CDR2 FQNEAQ come from the germline V gene (reference sequence). The CDR3 region has the DNA TGTGCCAGCAGCTTAGAGTCGCGATCGGGCTACACCTTC. Protein sequence: CASSLESRSGYTF.